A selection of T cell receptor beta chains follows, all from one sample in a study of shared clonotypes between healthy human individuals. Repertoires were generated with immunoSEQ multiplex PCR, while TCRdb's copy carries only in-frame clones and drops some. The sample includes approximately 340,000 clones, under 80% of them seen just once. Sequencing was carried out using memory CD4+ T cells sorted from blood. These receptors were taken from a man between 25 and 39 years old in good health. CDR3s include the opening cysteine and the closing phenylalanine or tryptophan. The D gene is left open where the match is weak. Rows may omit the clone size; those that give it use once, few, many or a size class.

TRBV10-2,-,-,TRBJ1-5,TGCGCCAGCAGCCCCGACAGCAATCAGCCCCAGCATTTT,CASSPDSNQPQHF
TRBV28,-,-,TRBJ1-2,TGTGCCAGCACTCTTCAGCCAGGGTACAGCTATGGCTACACCTTC,CASTLQPGYSYGYTF
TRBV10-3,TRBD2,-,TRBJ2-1,TGTGCCATCACCGGGACTAGCGGGACAGGGACTGAGCAGTTCTTC,CAITGTSGTGTEQFF
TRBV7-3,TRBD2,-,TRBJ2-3,TGTGCCAGCAGCTTGGCCGGGACTAGGTCAGATACGCAGTATTTT,CASSLAGTRSDTQYF
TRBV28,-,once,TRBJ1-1,TGTGCCATAATGGGGTGGAGCACTGAAGCTTTCTTT,CAIMGWSTEAFF
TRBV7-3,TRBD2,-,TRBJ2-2,TGTGCCCGGACCGTACTAGCGGGGGACCCCGGAGACACCGGGGAGCTGTTTTTT,CARTVLAGDPGDTGELFF
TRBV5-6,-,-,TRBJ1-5,TGTGCCAGCACCTCAGCAGGATCTTATAGCAATCAGCCCCAGCATTTT,CASTSAGSYSNQPQHF
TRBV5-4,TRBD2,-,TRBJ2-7,TGTGCCAGCAGCTCCCCAGCGGGGTACGAGCAGTACTTC,CASSSPAGYEQYF
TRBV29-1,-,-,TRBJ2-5,TGCAGCGTTGATGGTGGGGCCGGAGAGACCCAGTACTTC,CSVDGGAGETQYF
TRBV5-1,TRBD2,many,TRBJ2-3,TGCGCCAGCAAGGGGAGGGGATTGTCTGCTAGCACAGATACGCAGTATTTT,CASKGRGLSASTDTQYF
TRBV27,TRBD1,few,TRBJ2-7,TGTGCCAGCAGTTTAACGGCCGGGACAGGGGGCTACGAGCAGTACTTC,CASSLTAGTGGYEQYF
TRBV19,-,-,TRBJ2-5,TGTGCCAGTAGTATACGGGAACGGGTGGAGACCCAGTACTTC,CASSIRERVETQYF
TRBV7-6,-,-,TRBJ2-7,TGTGCCAGCAGCTCCCGGGAGAGAGGGTACGAGCAGTACTTC,CASSSRERGYEQYF
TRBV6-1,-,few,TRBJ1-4,TGTGCCAGCAGTTATGGATATGAAAAACTGTTTTTT,CASSYGYEKLFF
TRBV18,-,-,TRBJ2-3,TGTGCCAGCTCACCACTAGGACCGAGCACAGATACGCAGTATTTT,CASSPLGPSTDTQYF
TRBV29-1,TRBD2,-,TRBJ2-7,TGCAGCGTTGGTACAGCGGGAGATAACTACGAGCAGTACTTC,CSVGTAGDNYEQYF
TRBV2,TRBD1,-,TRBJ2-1,TGTGCCAGCAGTAGACAGGGCTATGAGCAGTTCTTC,CASSRQGYEQFF
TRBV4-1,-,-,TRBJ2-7,TGCGCCAGCAGCCAAGAGGGCAGGTCTTACGAGCAGTACTTC,CASSQEGRSYEQYF
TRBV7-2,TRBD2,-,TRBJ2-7,TGTGCCAGCAGCTCCCTAGCGGGCTACGAGCAGTACTTC,CASSSLAGYEQYF
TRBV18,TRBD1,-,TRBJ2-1,TGTGCCAGCTCACCACTGGTCCCCGGACAGGGGGGGCGAAAGGGGTCCTACAATGAGCAGTTCTTC,CASSPLVPGQGGRKGSYNEQFF
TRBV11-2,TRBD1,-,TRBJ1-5,TGTGCCAGCAGTCACGACAGGGTCGATCAGCCCCAGCATTTT,CASSHDRVDQPQHF
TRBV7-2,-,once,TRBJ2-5,TGTGCCAGCCGGACCCGAGAGGGTCGAGAGACCCAGTACTTC,CASRTREGRETQYF
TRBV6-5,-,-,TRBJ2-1,TGTGCCAGCAGTGAACTGTATGAGCAGTTCTTC,CASSELYEQFF
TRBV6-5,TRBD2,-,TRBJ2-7,TGTGCCAGCAGACGTTCGGGACTAGCGGGAAACGAGCAGTACTTC,CASRRSGLAGNEQYF
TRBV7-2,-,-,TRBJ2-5,TGTGCCAGCAGCTTACGGTGGCAGGGCCCTCAAGAGACCCAGTACTTC,CASSLRWQGPQETQYF
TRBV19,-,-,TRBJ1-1,TGTGCCAGTAGTATAGACACGAACACTGAAGCTTTCTTT,CASSIDTNTEAFF
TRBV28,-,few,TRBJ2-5,TGTGCCAGCAGTTTTACGTCCCACCAGGTAGAGACCCAGTACTTC,CASSFTSHQVETQYF
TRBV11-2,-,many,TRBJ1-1,TGTGCCAGCAGCTTAGTCGGGCCGAACACTGAAGCTTTCTTT,CASSLVGPNTEAFF
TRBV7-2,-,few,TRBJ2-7,TGTGCCAGCAGCTTAGCGTTTAACTACGAGCAGTACTTC,CASSLAFNYEQYF
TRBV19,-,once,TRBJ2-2,TGTGCCAGTACCCCGGCCTGGCTCACCGGGGAGCTGTTTTTT,CASTPAWLTGELFF
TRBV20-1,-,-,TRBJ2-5,TGCAGTGCTAGAGATACCTCGGGGGAGTACTTC,CSARDTSGEYF
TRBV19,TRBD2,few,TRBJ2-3,TGTGCCAGTAGTAACCGTGATCATAGCGGGAGATTGTATTTT,CASSNRDHSGRLYF